What follows are 28 T cell receptor beta chains derived from one specimen sequenced in a study of T cell responses to AZD1222 COVID-19 vaccine. Generated by immunoSEQ multiplex PCR, the TCRdb table keeps only in-frame clones and is missing some. This sample carries roughly 180,000 clones, roughly 92% of them seen once, and the ten largest clones take roughly 1.7%. Sample: peripheral blood, taken 28 days after the second AZD1222 dose. Source of these receptors: an adult who received the AZD1222 COVID-19 vaccine.

The chain has TRBV6-1 and TRBJ1-6, with D possibly matching TRBD1 (5 bases). The germline V gene encodes CDR1 MNHNS and CDR2 SASEGT. There are 15 residues in the CDR3. Between the trimmed V and J ends, which lost 2 bases and 9 bases, there was a span of 14 bases. CDR3 region: CASSEYGGSGSPLHF. CDR3 sequence (DNA): TGTGCCAGCAGTGAATACGGGGGATCTGGTTCACCCCTCCACTTT.

CDR3 region: CASSYSPSPEAFF. In DNA, the CDR3 is TGTGCCAGCAGTTACTCGCCGAGCCCTGAAGCTTTCTTT. The genes are TRBV6-6 and TRBJ1-1, with D uncertain. Trimming removed 0 bases from V and 6 bases from J, with 8 bases in between. CDR3 length: 13 residues. In germline, CDR1 is MNHNY, CDR2 SVGAGI (reference sequence).

The chain is built from TRBV11-2 and TRBJ2-7; D is possibly TRBD1 (6 bases). The CDR3 extends over 14 amino acids. Germline CDR1 is SGHAT and CDR2 is FQNNGV. Trimming stripped 5 bases from V and 5 bases from J, with 16 bases between. Here the CDR3 reads CASSINSGQNEQYF. For the CDR3, the DNA is TGTGCCAGCAGCATAAACAGCGGACAGAACGAGCAGTACTTC.

The chain has TRBV12-3 or TRBV12-4 and TRBJ1-2; D unclear. The CDR3 has 12 amino acids. The V end lost 3 bases, the J end lost 9 bases, and 11 bases lay between the germline ends. Here the CDR3 DNA reads TGTGCCAGCAGTTTCGCGGGGAACCGCTACACCTTC. Amino acids: CASSFAGNRYTF.

The rearrangement links TRBV19 to TRBJ2-2, with a possible D match to TRBD1 (5 bases). This CDR3 has 13 amino acids. Germline V CDR1 and CDR2: LNHDA, SQIVND (reference sequence). With 9 bases removed from V and 5 bases from J, the gap between germline ends came to 13 bases. CDR3 region: CASKPTVTGELFF. Here the CDR3 DNA reads TGTGCCAGCAAGCCGACAGTGACCGGGGAGCTGTTTTTT.

This chain joins TRBV6-5 and TRBJ1-5, with a tentative D call TRBD1 (6 bases). There are 15 residues in the CDR3. Germline CDR1 and CDR2: MNHEY and SVGAGI. Trimming cost V 8 bases and J 3 bases, with 17 bases left between them. CDR3 in amino acids: CASQTGLTFNQPQHF. In nucleotides, the CDR3 is TGTGCCAGCCAGACAGGTCTGACGTTCAATCAGCCCCAGCATTTT.

V gene TRBV15 combines with J gene TRBJ1-2; a possible D gene is TRBD1 (5 bases). CDR3 length: 17 amino acids. Germline V gene lookup returns CDR1 LNHNV and CDR2 YYDKDF (reference sequence). Trimming stripped 1 base from V and 3 bases from J, with 18 bases between. The CDR3 DNA reads as TGTGCCACCAGCAGAGGTCGACAGCTTGGGATGGACTATGGCTACACCTTC. This encodes CATSRGRQLGMDYGYTF. Supplemented by reference TRBV15 and TRBJ1-2, the full variable domain reads DAMVIQNPRYQVTQFGKPVTLSCSQTLNHNVMYWYQQKSSQAPKLLFHYYDKDFNNEADTPDNFQSRRPNTSFCFLDIRSPGLGDTAMYLCATSRGRQLGMDYGYTFGSGTRLTVV.

The rearrangement uses TRBV12-5 and TRBJ1-1; D is undetermined. V was shortened by 2 bases and J by 4 bases, with 17 bases between the two germline ends. Germline values: CDR1 LGHNT, CDR2 FRNRAP. This CDR3 has 16 amino acids. DNA of the CDR3: TGTGCTAGTGGTTTGAACCGGGGTCCTTTGGGCACTGAAGCTTTCTTT. Protein product: CASGLNRGPLGTEAFF.

The chain recombines TRBV24-1 with TRBJ2-1, with 8 positions matching TRBD2. The V segment lost 3 bases and the J segment 7 bases; nucleotides outside the gene matches: 4. CDR3 length equals 14 residues. Per germline, CDR1 KGHDR and CDR2 SFDVKD. The CDR3 coding sequence is TGTGCCACCAGTGATGCGGGGGGCTCGAATGAGCAGTTCTTC. The encoded protein is CATSDAGGSNEQFF.

J is TRBJ2-1 and V is TRBV7-2, with 10 bases that match TRBD1. The V gene end was trimmed by 5 bases and the J gene end by 12 bases; junction bases not matched to a gene: 13. The CDR3 sequence is 15 residues long. In germline, CDR1 is SGHTA, CDR2 FQGNSA. DNA of the CDR3: TGTGCCAGCAGCACTGGACAGGGGGGGGTAGATGGGCAGTTCTTC. Its translation: CASSTGQGGVDGQFF.

The CDR3 DNA is TGTGCCAGCAGCCAAACCCTTGCAGGAGTAGGGCAGCCCCAGCATTTT. Protein: CASSQTLAGVGQPQHF. The rearrangement links TRBV4-2 to TRBJ1-5; the D is unclear. Deletions cut 2 bases from V and 7 bases from J, with 18 bases between. The CDR3 length is 16 residues. Germline V CDR1 and CDR2: LGHNA, YNFKEQ.

The gene calls are TRBV12-3 or TRBV12-4 and TRBJ2-5, with D tentatively TRBD1 or TRBD2 (7 bases each). This CDR3 has 12 residues. The germline V and J ends were trimmed by 10 bases and 5 bases, with 14 bases remaining between them. The CDR3 DNA reads as TGTGCCACCAGGGGGGGATCGGAGACCCAGTACTTC. Amino acids: CATRGGSETQYF.

The CDR3 DNA sequence: TGTGCCAGCAGCTTAGGACAACTAAACTATGGCTACACCTTC. Translating gives CASSLGQLNYGYTF. The chain uses TRBV11-2 and TRBJ1-2; no clear D gene. The CDR3 loop spans 14 amino acids. Trimming cost V 1 base and J 2 bases, with 8 bases left between them. CDR1 is SGHAT and CDR2 is FQNNGV in the germline V gene.

The DNA for the CDR3 is TGTGCCAGCAGTTACTCGAGGCAGGGGGAAACTGAAGCTTTCTTT. Residues: CASSYSRQGETEAFF. The V gene is TRBV6-5, the J gene TRBJ1-1; 7 nucleotides line up with TRBD1. CDR1 and CDR2 (germline): MNHEY, SVGAGI. CDR3 length: 15 amino acids. With 0 bases clipped from V and 5 bases from J, the junction kept 6 bases outside the gene matches.

The chain joins TRBV2 to TRBJ2-5, with a tentative D call TRBD2 (6 bases). The germline CDR1 and CDR2 sequences are SNHLY and FYNNEI. The CDR3 runs 12 residues. Deletions cut 7 bases from V and 7 bases from J, with 13 bases between. CDR3 bases: TGTGCCAGCAAGGCGGGATTGTGGACCCAGTACTTC. As protein: CASKAGLWTQYF.

As concerns this clone: The sample has other DNA sequences that encode this CDR3 too. J is TRBJ1-5 and V is TRBV7-2; D remains ambiguous. The germline V gene encodes CDR1 SGHTA and CDR2 FQGNSA. Between the trimmed V and J ends, which lost 3 bases and 0 bases, there was a span of 6 bases. The CDR3 is made up of 14 amino acids. The CDR3 DNA follows: TGTGCCAGCAGCTTGGGGTATAGCAATCAGCCCCAGCATTTT. Protein: CASSLGYSNQPQHF.

The chain uses TRBV7-2 and TRBJ1-2; D is unclear. The CDR3 contains 13 residues. The germline V and J ends were trimmed by 0 bases and 8 bases, with 10 bases remaining between them. Germline lookup yields CDR1 SGHTA and CDR2 FQGNSA. The CDR3 is CASSLASLRGYTF. The CDR3 DNA reads as TGTGCCAGCAGCTTAGCCTCCCTTCGGGGCTACACCTTC. The variable domain in full, completed from reference TRBV7-2 and TRBJ1-2, reads GAGVSQSPSNKVTEKGKDVELRCDPISGHTALYWYRQSLGQGLEFLIYFQGNSAPDKSGLPSDRFSAERTGGSVSTLTIQRTQQEDSAVYLCASSLASLRGYTFGSGTRLTVV.

Concerning this clone: The same CDR3 is also encoded by other DNA sequences in this sample. The genes are TRBV15 and TRBJ2-7, with 7 bases matching TRBD2. The CDR3 sequence is 14 residues long. The V gene's germline CDR1 is LNHNV and CDR2 YYDKDF (reference sequence). Trimming cost V 4 bases and J 0 bases; bases outside gene matches: 3. Here the CDR3 DNA reads TGTGCCACCAGCATCGGCGGGAGCTCCTACGAGCAGTACTTC. As protein: CATSIGGSSYEQYF.

The chain links TRBV14 to TRBJ1-3; no reliable D call. The germline V gene has CDR1 SGHDN and CDR2 FVKESK. The germline V and J ends were trimmed by 1 base and 5 bases, with 0 bases remaining between them. This CDR3 contains 11 residues. The CDR3 loop reads CASSQGNTIYF. DNA of the CDR3: TGTGCCAGCAGCCAAGGAAACACCATATATTTT.

The chain is built from TRBV6-5 and TRBJ1-5; D call uncertain. CDR3 length: 13 residues. The germline V and J ends were trimmed by 7 bases and 6 bases, with 13 bases remaining between them. The germline V gene encodes CDR1 MNHEY and CDR2 SVGAGI. CDR3 sequence (DNA): TGTGCCAGCACTCTCCAGGAGATTCAGCCCCAGCATTTT. Its protein is CASTLQEIQPQHF.

V gene TRBV5-8 combines with J gene TRBJ1-1; perhaps TRBD1 as D (5 bases). CDR1 and CDR2 (germline): SGHTS, YDEGEE. V was clipped by 1 base and J by 8 bases, with 15 bases between them. The length of the CDR3 is 14 residues. The CDR3 here is CASSLWEGSQEAFF. CDR3 DNA sequence: TGTGCCAGCAGCTTGTGGGAGGGGTCCCAGGAAGCTTTCTTT.

This chain uses TRBV29-1 with TRBJ2-1; weak D call: TRBD1 (6 bases). Germline CDR1 is SQVTM and CDR2 is ANQGSEA. Between the trimmed V and J ends, which lost 6 bases and 6 bases, there was a span of 15 bases. This CDR3 is built from 13 residues. In DNA form, the CDR3 reads TGCAGCGTCCGAGTGGGGGCCGGCAATGAGCAGTTCTTC. It translates to CSVRVGAGNEQFF.

J is TRBJ2-3 and V is TRBV14; no firm D call. The CDR3 consists of 12 residues. V was trimmed by 1 base and J by 7 bases, leaving 6 bases between them. Germline assignment: CDR1 SGHDN and CDR2 FVKESK. In DNA, the CDR3 is TGTGCCAGCAGCCAAGGTCGGAATACGCAGTATTTT. This sequence encodes CASSQGRNTQYF.

V gene TRBV18 combines with J gene TRBJ2-3; D is unclear. CDR3 length: 15 residues. Germline loops: CDR1 KGHSH, CDR2 LQKENI. V lost 6 bases, J lost 6 bases, and 19 bases lay in between. The CDR3 protein is CASSPGRGRVDTQYF. CDR3 nucleotide sequence: TGTGCCAGCTCCCCCGGACGAGGACGGGTTGATACGCAGTATTTT.

This chain uses TRBV15 with TRBJ1-1; perhaps TRBD1 as D (5 bases). This CDR3 is 14 amino acids long. CDR1 and CDR2 from the germline V gene are LNHNV and YYDKDF (reference sequence). The V and J ends lost 4 bases and 3 bases respectively, with 12 bases between them. The CDR3 nucleotides are TGTGCCACCAGCACACTCGACAGATACACTGAAGCTTTCTTT. Its translation is CATSTLDRYTEAFF.

The J gene is TRBJ1-2, the V gene TRBV6-5; 7 bases line up with TRBD1. The germline V gene encodes CDR1 MNHEY and CDR2 SVGAGI. CDR3 length: 14 amino acids. V dropped 10 bases and J dropped 4; count of bases not matched to a gene: 12. CDR3 sequence (DNA): TGTGCCACCATCCGACAGGGCCCTTTCTATGGCTACACCTTC. It encodes CATIRQGPFYGYTF.

The V gene is TRBV11-2, the J gene TRBJ2-7; perhaps TRBD2 as D (6 bases). CDR1 SGHAT and CDR2 FQNNGV come from the germline V gene. V was pared by 5 bases and J by 5 bases, with 22 bases between. This CDR3 is 16 amino acids long. The CDR3 reads CASSAKVTRRFHEQYF. The CDR3 nucleotides read TGTGCCAGCAGCGCCAAGGTGACTAGGCGGTTCCACGAGCAGTACTTC.

This clone was observed a single time. This same CDR3 is encoded by further DNA sequences in the sample. V gene TRBV12-5 combines with J gene TRBJ2-6, with TRBD1 matching 7 bases. This CDR3 contains 16 residues. V lost 1 base and J lost 2; bases outside the gene matches: 2. The germline CDR1 and CDR2 sequences are LGHNT and FRNRAP. Here the CDR3 reads CASGLDRGPGANVLTF. CDR3 nucleotide sequence: TGTGCTAGTGGTTTGGACAGGGGACCTGGGGCCAACGTCCTGACTTTC.